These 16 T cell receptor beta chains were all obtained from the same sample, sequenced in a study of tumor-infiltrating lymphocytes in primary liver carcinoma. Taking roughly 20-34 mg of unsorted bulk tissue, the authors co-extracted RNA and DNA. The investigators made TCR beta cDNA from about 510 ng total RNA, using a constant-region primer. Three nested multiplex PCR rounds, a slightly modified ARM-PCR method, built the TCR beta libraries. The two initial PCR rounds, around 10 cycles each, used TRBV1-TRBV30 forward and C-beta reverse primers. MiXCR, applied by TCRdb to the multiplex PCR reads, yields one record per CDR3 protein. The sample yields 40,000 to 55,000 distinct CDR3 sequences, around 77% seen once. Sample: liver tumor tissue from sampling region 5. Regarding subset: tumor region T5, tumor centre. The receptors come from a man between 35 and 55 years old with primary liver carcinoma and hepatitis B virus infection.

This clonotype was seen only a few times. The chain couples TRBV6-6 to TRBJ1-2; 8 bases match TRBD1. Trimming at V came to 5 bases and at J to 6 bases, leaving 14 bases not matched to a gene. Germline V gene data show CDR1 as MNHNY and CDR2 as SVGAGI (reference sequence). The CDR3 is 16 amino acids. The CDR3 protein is CASSPPSSDREDGYTF. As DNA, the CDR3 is TGTGCCAGCAGTCCGCCATCCTCGGACAGGGAGGATGGCTACACCTTC.

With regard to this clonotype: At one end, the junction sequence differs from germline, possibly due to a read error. The CDR3 nucleotides read TGTGCGAGCAGTCCCGGGGGCTGCAAGCAGTACTTC. It yields the protein CASSPGGCKQYF. The V and J genes are TRBV11-2 and TRBJ2-7, with D perhaps given as TRBD1 or TRBD2 (6 bases each). This CDR3 has 12 amino acids. CDR1 and CDR2 from the germline V gene are SGHAT and FQNNGV.

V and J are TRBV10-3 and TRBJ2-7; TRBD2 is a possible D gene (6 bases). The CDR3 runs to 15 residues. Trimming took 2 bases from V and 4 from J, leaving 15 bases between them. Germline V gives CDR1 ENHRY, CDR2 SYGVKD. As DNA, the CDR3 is TGTGCCATCAGTGAGGGTAGTAGCGGTGAATACGAGCAGTACTTC. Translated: CAISEGSSGEYEQYF.

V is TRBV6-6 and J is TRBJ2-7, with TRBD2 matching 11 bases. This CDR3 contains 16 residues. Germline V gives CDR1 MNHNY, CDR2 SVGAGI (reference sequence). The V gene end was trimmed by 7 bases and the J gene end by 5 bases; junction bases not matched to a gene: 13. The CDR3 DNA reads TGTGCCAGCACCACACTCTTAGCGGGAGGGAGACACGAGCAGTACTTC. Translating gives CASTTLLAGGRHEQYF.

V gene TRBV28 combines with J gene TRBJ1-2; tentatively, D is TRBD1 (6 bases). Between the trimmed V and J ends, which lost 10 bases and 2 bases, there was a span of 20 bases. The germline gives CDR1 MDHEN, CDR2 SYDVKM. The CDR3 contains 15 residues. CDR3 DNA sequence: TGTGCCAACGAGCTTCAGGGGCGCGGGAACTATGGCTACACCTTC. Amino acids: CANELQGRGNYGYTF.

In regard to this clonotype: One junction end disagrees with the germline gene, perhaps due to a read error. CDR3 loop: CAISNAHEQYF. Written as DNA, the CDR3 is TGTGCCATCAGCAACGCTCACGAGCAGTACTTC. The rearrangement links TRBV7-3 to TRBJ2-7; D is unclear. The CDR3 loop spans 11 amino acids. Germline lookup yields CDR1 SGHTA and CDR2 FQGTGA.

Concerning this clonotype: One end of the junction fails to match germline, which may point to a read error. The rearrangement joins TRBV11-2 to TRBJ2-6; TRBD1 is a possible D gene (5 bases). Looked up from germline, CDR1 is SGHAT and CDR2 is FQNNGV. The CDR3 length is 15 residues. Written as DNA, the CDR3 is TGTGCCACCCAGCGACCGCGCTCTGGGGCCAACGTCCTGTCATTC. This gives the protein CATQRPRSGANVLSF.

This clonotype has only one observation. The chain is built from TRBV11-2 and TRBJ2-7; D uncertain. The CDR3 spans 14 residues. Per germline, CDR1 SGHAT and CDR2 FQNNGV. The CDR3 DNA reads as TGTCCCAACAGCTCTAATAGGAACTCCTACGAGCAGTACTTC. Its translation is CPNSSNRNSYEQYF.

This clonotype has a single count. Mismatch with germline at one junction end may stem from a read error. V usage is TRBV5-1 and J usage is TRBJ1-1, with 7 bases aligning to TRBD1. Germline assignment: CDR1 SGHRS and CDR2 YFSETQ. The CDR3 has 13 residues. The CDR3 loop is CANSFRQGTETFF. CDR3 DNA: TGCGCCAACAGCTTCAGACAGGGCACTGAAACTTTCTTT.

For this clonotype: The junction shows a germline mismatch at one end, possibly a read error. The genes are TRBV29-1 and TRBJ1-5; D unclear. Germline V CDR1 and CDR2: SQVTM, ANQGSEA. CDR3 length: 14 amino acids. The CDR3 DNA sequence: TGCAGCGTCACCGAAGGACCAACCGGTCAGTCCCAGCATTTT. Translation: CSVTEGPTGQSQHF. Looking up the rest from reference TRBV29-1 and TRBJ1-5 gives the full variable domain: SAVISQKPSRDICQRGTSLTIQCQVDSQVTMMFWYRQQPGQSLTLIATANQGSEATYESGFVIDKFPISRPNLTFSTLTVSNMSPEDSSIYLCSVTEGPTGQSQHFGDGTRLSIL.

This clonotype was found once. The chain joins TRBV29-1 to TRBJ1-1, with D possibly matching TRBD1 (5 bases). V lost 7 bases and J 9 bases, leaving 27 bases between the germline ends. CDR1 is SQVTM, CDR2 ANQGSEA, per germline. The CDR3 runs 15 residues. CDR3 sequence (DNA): TGCAGCGCTGACGGGGGGTGGGGGATGAGAACTCAAGCTTTCTTT. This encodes CSADGGWGMRTQAFF.

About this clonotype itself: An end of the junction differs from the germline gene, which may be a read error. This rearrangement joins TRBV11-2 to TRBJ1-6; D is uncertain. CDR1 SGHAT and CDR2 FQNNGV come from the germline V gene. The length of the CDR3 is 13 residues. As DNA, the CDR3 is TGTGTCAGCGCGGGCGGAAATAATTCAACCCTCAACTTT. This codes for CVSAGGNNSTLNF.

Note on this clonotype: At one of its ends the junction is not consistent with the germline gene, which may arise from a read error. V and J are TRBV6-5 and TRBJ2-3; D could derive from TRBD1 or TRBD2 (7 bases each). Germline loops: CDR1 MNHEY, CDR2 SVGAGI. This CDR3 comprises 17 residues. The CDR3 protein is CASNSPPLNGGTDTQYF. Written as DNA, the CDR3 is TGTGCCAGCAATTCACCCCCCCTAAACGGGGGGACAGACACGCAGTATTTT.

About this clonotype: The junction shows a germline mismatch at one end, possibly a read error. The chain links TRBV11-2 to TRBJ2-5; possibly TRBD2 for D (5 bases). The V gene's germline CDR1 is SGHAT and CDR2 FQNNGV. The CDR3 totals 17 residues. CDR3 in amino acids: CASSLRLSGESSETQYF. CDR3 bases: TGTGCCAGCAGCTTAAGACTATCGGGTGAGTCGAGCGAGACCCAATACTTC.

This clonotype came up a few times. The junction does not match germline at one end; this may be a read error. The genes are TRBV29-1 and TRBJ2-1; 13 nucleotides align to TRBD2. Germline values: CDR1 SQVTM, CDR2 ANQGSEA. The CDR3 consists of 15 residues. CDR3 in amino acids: CSVELAGGFYNEQSF. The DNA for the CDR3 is TGCAGTGTTGAACTAGCGGGAGGGTTCTACAATGAGCAGTCCTTC.

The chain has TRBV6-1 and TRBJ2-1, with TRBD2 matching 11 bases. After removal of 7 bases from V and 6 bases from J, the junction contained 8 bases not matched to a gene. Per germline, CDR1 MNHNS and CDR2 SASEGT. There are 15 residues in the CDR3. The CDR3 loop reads CASNGWTSGFNEQFF. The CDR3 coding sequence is TGTGCCAGCAATGGGTGGACTAGCGGGTTCAATGAGCAGTTCTTC.